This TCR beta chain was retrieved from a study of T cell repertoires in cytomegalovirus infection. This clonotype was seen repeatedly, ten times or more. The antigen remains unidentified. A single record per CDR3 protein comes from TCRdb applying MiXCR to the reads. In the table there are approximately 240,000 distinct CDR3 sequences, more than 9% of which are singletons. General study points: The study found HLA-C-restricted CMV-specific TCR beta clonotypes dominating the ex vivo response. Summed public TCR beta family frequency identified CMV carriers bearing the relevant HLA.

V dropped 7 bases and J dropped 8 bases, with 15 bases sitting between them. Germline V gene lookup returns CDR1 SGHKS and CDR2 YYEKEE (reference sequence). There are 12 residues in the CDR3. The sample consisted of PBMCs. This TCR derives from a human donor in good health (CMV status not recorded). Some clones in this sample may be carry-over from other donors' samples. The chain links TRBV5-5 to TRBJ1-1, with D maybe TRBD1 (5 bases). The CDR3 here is CASPSSGKEAFF. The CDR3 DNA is TGTGCCAGCCCCTCATCAGGGAAGGAAGCTTTCTTT.